This TCR beta chain stems from a study of T cell repertoires in cytomegalovirus infection (dated by TCRdb to between 2018 and 2021). Regarding the complete study: Alongside well-studied HLA-B-restricted epitopes, the peptide stimulations were aimed at recently identified HLA-C-restricted CMV epitopes, whose presentation resists viral immunomodulation. The HLA type of each donor mattered for the analysis, because public TCR beta signatures pointed to carriage of CMV infection along with the matching HLA type.

The sample holds many counts of this clonotype. The antigen it recognizes is unknown. Base-call qualities are not available, and no considerably larger clone is one nucleotide away. The germline V gene encodes CDR1 SGHVS and CDR2 FQNEAQ. A distance of 11 bases separates the germline ends of V and J, which lose 5 bases and 1 base respectively. The CDR3 covers 14 residues, taking in both the cysteine and the phenylalanine. Only the CDR3 DNA is retained, 42 bases long and in frame from the first base. The sample's treatment or condition label, decoded: in vitro stimulation with specific CMV peptide epitopes to enrich CMV-specific T cells. Sequencer: Illumina HiSeq 1500. TCRdb applied fastp at Q25 and MiXCR to the public reads, then kept only in-frame beta chains. A single entry per CDR3 protein holds the most common genes and DNA from its merged rows. The table for this sample lists 700,000 to 850,000 distinct CDR3 sequences; approximately 30% of them were counted only once. In total, the top ten clones hold 9.5% to 15% of the sample.

Paper-wide results and their limitations: Cumulative frequency of public TCR beta family members discriminated carriers of CMV infection plus the relevant HLA type in this cohort and an independent roughly 330-donor cohort. The ex vivo response was dominated by HLA-C-restricted CMV-specific TCR beta clonotypes, and the single most frequent clonotype in two of eight donors was supplied by these HLA-C-restricted clonotypes.

The sequence was collected from a human donor in good health (CMV status not recorded). Some clones in this sample may be carry-over from other donors' samples. The V and J segments used are TRBV7-8 and TRBJ1-1; the D gene cannot be named for sure. The specimen was cultured CD8+ T cells from PBMCs, collected from culture after CMV antigen stimulation. Read as DNA, the sequence is TGTGCCAGCAGCATAACGGCCGCGAACACTGAAGCTTTCTTT. It is translated as CASSITAANTEAFF.